This T cell receptor (beta chain) derives from a study of metastatic and nonmetastatic thyroid tumors. This clone was counted ten times or more. Before thyroid surgery, none of the patients had received any treatment. From the PCR reads, TCRdb re-called clones with MiXCR. Here the sample spans around 37,000 clones, around 20% being singletons. This receptor was identified in a female donor with papillary thyroid cancer or a benign thyroid nodule (not recorded which). Some clones in this sample may be carry-over from other donors' samples. Sequenced sample: blood.

The CDR3 DNA reads as TGTGCCAGTAGTATCTCGGAGGGGATCCACGAGCAGTACTTC. Encoded protein: CASSISEGIHEQYF. The V gene is TRBV19, the J gene TRBJ2-7; D perhaps matches TRBD2 (6 bases). This CDR3 spans 14 amino acids. Germline-derived CDR1 and CDR2 are LNHDA and SQIVND (reference sequence). Deletions cut 3 bases from V and 5 bases from J, with 14 bases between.